The rows below give T cell receptor beta chains drawn from one sample of a study of graft-versus-host responses after intestinal transplantation. Their cognate antigens are unknown. TCRdb's copy holds only in-frame clones and misses some; the assay was immunoSEQ multiplex PCR. The table lists roughly 110,000 clones, more than 90% of them singletons. The source material was unstimulated CD4+ T cells sorted from spleen or lymph node cells, sampled before transplant. The receptors shown here come from a human donor who was the organ donor for an intestinal transplant. The CDR3 runs from the conserved cysteine through the conserved F or W. A D gene is named only where the DNA matches it firmly. Clone size appears in some rows only: once, few, many, or a class for an expanded clone.

-,TRBJ2-5,TRBV11-2,15,-,TGTGCCAGCAGCTTATTGCGTCTGGACCAAGAGACCCAGTACTTC,CASSLLRLDQETQYF
-,TRBJ2-2,TRBV18,13,-,TGTGCCAGCTCACCGCCCCAGGAAGGGGAGCTGTTTTTT,CASSPPQEGELFF
-,TRBJ1-1,TRBV5-1,13,-,TGCGCCAGCAGGGTGACACGGAACACTGAAGCTTTCTTT,CASRVTRNTEAFF
TRBD2,TRBJ2-3,TRBV7-3,16,-,TGTGCCAGCAGCCCCGGGACTAGCGGGACGACAGATACGCAGTATTTT,CASSPGTSGTTDTQYF
TRBD1,TRBJ2-7,TRBV4-1,15,-,TGCGCCAGCAGCCAAAGCCCGGGGACAGACTACGAGCAGTACTTC,CASSQSPGTDYEQYF
TRBD1,TRBJ1-1,TRBV11-2,15,-,TGTGCCAGCAGCTTGACAGGGGGAGGGAACACTGAAGCTTTCTTT,CASSLTGGGNTEAFF
-,TRBJ2-7,TRBV6-6,13,-,TGTGCCAGCAGTTACCGGGACACCTACGAGCAGTACTTC,CASSYRDTYEQYF
-,TRBJ2-2,TRBV7-2,19,-,TGTGCCAGCAGCACCCAGAAAGAGGGTCTGCGGCCGAACACCGGGGAGCTGTTTTTT,CASSTQKEGLRPNTGELFF
-,TRBJ2-2,TRBV19,15,-,TGTGCCAGTAGTATTCAGGGGCGAGGCACCGGGGAGCTGTTTTTT,CASSIQGRGTGELFF
TRBD1,TRBJ2-3,TRBV11-2,18,-,TGTGCCAGCAGCTTAGTTCCGTGGGACAGGGCCGGGGAAGATACGCAGTATTTT,CASSLVPWDRAGEDTQYF
TRBD2,TRBJ2-7,TRBV7-2,14,few,TGTGCCAGCAGGGTAGCGGGAGGCTCCTACGAGCAGTACTTC,CASRVAGGSYEQYF
-,TRBJ2-5,TRBV7-2,13,once,TGTGCCAGCAGCTTAGGGACACAAGAGACCCAGTACTTC,CASSLGTQETQYF
-,TRBJ2-1,TRBV9,17,-,TGTGCCAGCAGCCCAACGGGGGAGCGGGCGACCTACAATGAGCAGTTCTTC,CASSPTGERATYNEQFF
-,TRBJ2-2,TRBV10-3,14,-,TGTGCCATCAGCGCCACCGGAGGCACCGGGGAGCTGTTTTTT,CAISATGGTGELFF
TRBD2,TRBJ2-3,TRBV5-6,16,-,TGTGCCAGCAGCTTGTCCCTAGCGGGGAGCACAGATACGCAGTATTTT,CASSLSLAGSTDTQYF
-,TRBJ2-2,TRBV7-3,13,-,TGTGCCAGCAGCACTAGGGGCGGCGGGGAGCTGTTTTTT,CASSTRGGGELFF
-,TRBJ2-1,TRBV7-6,13,-,TGTGCCAGCAGCCGAACAGGGCTAAGGGAGCAGTTCTTC,CASSRTGLREQFF
-,TRBJ2-5,TRBV28,15,-,TGTGCCAGCAGTTTAACACGAGGGGGCCAAGAGACCCAGTACTTC,CASSLTRGGQETQYF
-,TRBJ2-5,TRBV6-6,15,-,TGTGCCAGCAGGAGCGCCCCCCAGGCCCAAGAGACCCAGTACTTC,CASRSAPQAQETQYF
-,TRBJ2-7,TRBV21-1,15,-,TGTGCCAGCAGCATGCCCGGGATTGAATCCTACGAGCAGTACTTC,CASSMPGIESYEQYF
-,TRBJ2-3,TRBV7-2,13,-,TGTGCCAGCAGCCCCCCGGGCACAGATACGCAGTATTTT,CASSPPGTDTQYF
TRBD2,TRBJ2-1,TRBV19,15,-,TGTGCCAGTAGTATGGGACTACCCTTCTGGGATGAGCAGTTCTTC,CASSMGLPFWDEQFF
TRBD2,TRBJ2-3,TRBV4-1,17,-,TGCGCCAGCAGCCAAGAGGCGCCGGGAGGGCCCACAGATACGCAGTATTTT,CASSQEAPGGPTDTQYF
TRBD1,TRBJ2-7,TRBV30,17,-,TGTGCCTGGACCGGACAGGGGGTAAGCGGCAGAAGGTACGAGCAGTACTTC,CAWTGQGVSGRRYEQYF
TRBD1,TRBJ2-7,TRBV7-3,14,-,TGTGCCAGCAGGCCTGAGGGGGCGGGCTACGAGCAGTACTTC,CASRPEGAGYEQYF
-,TRBJ2-6,TRBV9,15,-,TGTGCCAGCAGCGTCCTGGGAGCGCGGGCCAACGTCCTGACTTTC,CASSVLGARANVLTF
-,TRBJ2-3,TRBV7-2,13,-,TGTGCCAGCAGCTTAGATTTCACAGATACGCAGTATTTT,CASSLDFTDTQYF
TRBD1,TRBJ2-7,TRBV2,14,-,TGTGCCAGCAGTGTAGGTCAGGGGGCCTACGAGCAGTACTTC,CASSVGQGAYEQYF
-,TRBJ1-1,TRBV21-1,16,once,TGTGCCAGCAGCAACTGGGGGCGGGGGTTGAACACTGAAGCTTTCTTT,CASSNWGRGLNTEAFF
-,TRBJ2-3,TRBV5-1,14,-,TGCGCCAGCAGCTTGGACATCGGCACAGATACGCAGTATTTT,CASSLDIGTDTQYF
-,TRBJ1-1,TRBV20-1,9,-,TGCAGTGCTAGAGGCGAAGCTTTCTTT,CSARGEAFF
-,TRBJ1-5,TRBV15,16,-,TGTGCCACCAGCAGGGGGGGGGTTTATAGCAATCAGCCCCAGCATTTT,CATSRGGVYSNQPQHF
TRBD1,TRBJ2-7,TRBV7-9,14,-,TGTGCCAGCAGCTTACCGGGACAGAACTACGAGCAGTACTTC,CASSLPGQNYEQYF
-,TRBJ2-7,TRBV7-8,14,-,TGTGCCAGCAGCTTGCCTCCACCAGGCTACGAGCAGTACTTC,CASSLPPPGYEQYF
TRBD2,TRBJ2-1,TRBV19,15,-,TGTGCCAGTAGGCCGAGGACTAGCGGGATGGGTGAGCAGTTCTTC,CASRPRTSGMGEQFF
-,TRBJ1-1,TRBV4-3,13,-,TGCGCCAGCAGCCAGTTACAAGGCACTGAAGCTTTCTTT,CASSQLQGTEAFF
TRBD1,TRBJ2-5,TRBV18,13,once,TGTGCCAGCTCACGCGGACAGGGGGAGACCCAGTACTTC,CASSRGQGETQYF